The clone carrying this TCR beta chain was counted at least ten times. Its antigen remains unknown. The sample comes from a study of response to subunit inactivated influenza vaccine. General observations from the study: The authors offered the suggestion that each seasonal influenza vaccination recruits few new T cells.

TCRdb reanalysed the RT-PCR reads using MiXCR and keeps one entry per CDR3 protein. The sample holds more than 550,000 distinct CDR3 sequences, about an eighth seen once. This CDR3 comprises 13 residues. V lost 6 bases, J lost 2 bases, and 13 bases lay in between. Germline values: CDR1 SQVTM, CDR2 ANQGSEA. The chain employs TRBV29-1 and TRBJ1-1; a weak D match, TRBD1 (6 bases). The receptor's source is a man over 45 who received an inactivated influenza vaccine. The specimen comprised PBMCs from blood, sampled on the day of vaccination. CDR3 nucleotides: TGCAGCGTGGGAACAGGGTTCAACACTGAAGCTTTCTTT. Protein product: CSVGTGFNTEAFF. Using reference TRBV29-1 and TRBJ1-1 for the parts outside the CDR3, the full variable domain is SAVISQKPSRDICQRGTSLTIQCQVDSQVTMMFWYRQQPGQSLTLIATANQGSEATYESGFVIDKFPISRPNLTFSTLTVSNMSPEDSSIYLCSVGTGFNTEAFFGQGTRLTVV.